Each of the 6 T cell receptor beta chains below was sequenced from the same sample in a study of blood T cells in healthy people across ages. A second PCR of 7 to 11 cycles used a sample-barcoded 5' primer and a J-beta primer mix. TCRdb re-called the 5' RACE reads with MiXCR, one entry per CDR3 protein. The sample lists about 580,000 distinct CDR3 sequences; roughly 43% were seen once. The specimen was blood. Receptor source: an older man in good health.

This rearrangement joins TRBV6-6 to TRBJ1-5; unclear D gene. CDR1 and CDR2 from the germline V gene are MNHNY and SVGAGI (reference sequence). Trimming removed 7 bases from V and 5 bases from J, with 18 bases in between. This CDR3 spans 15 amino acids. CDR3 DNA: TGTGCCAGCACCTCGGGAGGGTGGGGTGATCAGCCCCAGCATTTT. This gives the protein CASTSGGWGDQPQHF.

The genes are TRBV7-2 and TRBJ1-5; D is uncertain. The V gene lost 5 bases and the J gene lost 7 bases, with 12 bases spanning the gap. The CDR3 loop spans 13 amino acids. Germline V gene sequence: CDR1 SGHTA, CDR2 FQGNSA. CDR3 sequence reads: CASSRDTSQPQHF. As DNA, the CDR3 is TGTGCCAGCAGCCGGGATACCTCCCAGCCCCAGCATTTT.

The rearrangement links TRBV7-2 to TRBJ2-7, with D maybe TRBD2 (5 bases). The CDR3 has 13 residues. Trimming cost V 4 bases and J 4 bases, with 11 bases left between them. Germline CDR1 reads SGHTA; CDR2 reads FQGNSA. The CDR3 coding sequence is TGTGCCAGCAGCTCGGACTCGAAATACGAGCAGTACTTC. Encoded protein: CASSSDSKYEQYF.

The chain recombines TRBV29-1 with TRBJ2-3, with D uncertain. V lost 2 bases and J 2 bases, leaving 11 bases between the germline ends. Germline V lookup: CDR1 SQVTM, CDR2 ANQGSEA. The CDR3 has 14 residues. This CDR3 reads CSVELRATTDTQYF. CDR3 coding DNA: TGCAGCGTTGAATTAAGGGCTACCACAGATACGCAGTATTTT.

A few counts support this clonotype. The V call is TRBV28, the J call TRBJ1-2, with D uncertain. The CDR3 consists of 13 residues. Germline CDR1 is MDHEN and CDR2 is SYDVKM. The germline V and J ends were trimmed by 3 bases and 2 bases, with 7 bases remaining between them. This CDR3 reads CASSFGKNYGYTF. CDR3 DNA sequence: TGTGCCAGCAGTTTTGGTAAAAACTATGGCTACACCTTC.

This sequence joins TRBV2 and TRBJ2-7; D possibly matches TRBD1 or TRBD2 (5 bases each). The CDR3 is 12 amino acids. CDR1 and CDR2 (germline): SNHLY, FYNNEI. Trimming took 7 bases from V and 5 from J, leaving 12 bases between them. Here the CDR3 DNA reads TGTGCCAGCACCAAGGGACCCCACGAGCAGTACTTC. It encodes CASTKGPHEQYF.